This T cell receptor (beta chain) appears in the sequencing data of a study of cytomegalovirus exposure and HLA in healthy donors. Study-wide results and caveats: The tendency of first-cohort TCR clusters to co-occur in the 90 to 150 validation repertoires was the finding of a later analysis. The authors enumerated under 200 TCR beta chains as linked to cytomegalovirus. Across donors, most TCRs were seen rarely, yet some public ones were widespread.

This CDR3 contains 13 residues. Germline V gives CDR1 SGHDN, CDR2 FVKESK. The V end was cut by 0 bases, the J end by 10 bases, with 10 bases between. While the first cohort had 700 or so subjects, the donors belonged to the separate validation cohort of more than 95 subjects. Comment on this clone: What it recognizes is unknown.

Profiling relied on immunoSEQ multiplex PCR, and the TCRdb table lists in-frame clones only, not all of them. The sample lists roughly 270,000 clones, around 89% occurring once. Sequenced material: PBMCs. The chain uses TRBV14 and TRBJ2-1, with D unclear. This receptor was taken from a young woman in good health and CMV-seronegative. CDR3 DNA: TGTGCCAGCAGCCAAGATTATCTCTACGAGCAGTTCTTC. Translated: CASSQDYLYEQFF. The full variable domain, with the rest looked up from reference TRBV14 and TRBJ2-1, is EAGVTQFPSHSVIEKGQTVTLRCDPISGHDNLYWYRRVMGKEIKFLLHFVKESKQDESGMPNNRFLAERTGGTYSTLKVQPAELEDSGVYFCASSQDYLYEQFFGPGTRLTVL.